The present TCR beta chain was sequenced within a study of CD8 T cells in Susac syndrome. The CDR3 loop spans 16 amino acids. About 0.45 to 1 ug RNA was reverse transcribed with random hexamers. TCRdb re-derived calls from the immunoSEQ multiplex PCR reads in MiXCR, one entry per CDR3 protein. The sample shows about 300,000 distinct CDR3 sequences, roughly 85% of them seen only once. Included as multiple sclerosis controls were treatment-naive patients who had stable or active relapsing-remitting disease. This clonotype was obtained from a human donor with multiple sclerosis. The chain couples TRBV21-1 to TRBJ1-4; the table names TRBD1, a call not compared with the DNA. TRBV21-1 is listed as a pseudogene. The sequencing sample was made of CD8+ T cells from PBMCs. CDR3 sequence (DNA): TGTGCCAGCAGCGTTGACCGGGACAGGGTTAACGAAAAACTGTTTTTT. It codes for CASSVDRDRVNEKLFF.